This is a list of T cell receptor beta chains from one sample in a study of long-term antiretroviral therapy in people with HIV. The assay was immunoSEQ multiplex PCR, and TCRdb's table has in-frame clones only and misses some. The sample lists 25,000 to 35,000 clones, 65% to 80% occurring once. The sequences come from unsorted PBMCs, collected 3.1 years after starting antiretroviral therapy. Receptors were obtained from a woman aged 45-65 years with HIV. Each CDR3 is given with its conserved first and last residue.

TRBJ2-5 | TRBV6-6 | CASFNPWTGGQETQYF
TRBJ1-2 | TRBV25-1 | CASSESDRAFWGYTF
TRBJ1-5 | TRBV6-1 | CASSKTDFQSQHF
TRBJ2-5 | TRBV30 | CAWSVGSGGKTQYF
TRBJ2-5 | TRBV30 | CAWAGGTRFRTQYF
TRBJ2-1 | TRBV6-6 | CASSSGAEQFF
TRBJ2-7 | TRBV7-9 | CASSLDRPSYEQYF
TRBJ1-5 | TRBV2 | CASTWGGANQPQHF
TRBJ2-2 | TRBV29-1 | CSVPRGLTGELFF
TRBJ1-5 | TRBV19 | CASSIDGAGGNQPQHF
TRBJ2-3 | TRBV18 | CASSPPSSDTQYF
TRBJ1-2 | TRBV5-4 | CASSLSAGGYTF
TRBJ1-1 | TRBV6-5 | CASSYTTENTEAFF
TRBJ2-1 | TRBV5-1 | CASSLGQFGTGWRGEQFF
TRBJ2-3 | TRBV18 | CASSRWTTTDTQYF
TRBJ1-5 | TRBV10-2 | CAKSTGPAVRSNQPQHF
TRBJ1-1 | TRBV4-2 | CASSQDRRSQVGGGKAFF
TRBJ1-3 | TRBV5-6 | CASSRPGNTIYF
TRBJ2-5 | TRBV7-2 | CASSYLGTSEAQYF
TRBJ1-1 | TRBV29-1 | CSIGRQVNTEAFF
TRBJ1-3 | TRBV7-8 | CASSLGPSGNTIYF
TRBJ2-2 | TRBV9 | CASSARDGNTGELFF
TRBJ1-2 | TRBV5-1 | CASSHPWGADGYTF
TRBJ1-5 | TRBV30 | CAWSSHQTGTRQPQHF
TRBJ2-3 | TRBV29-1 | CSVEDSGVVPSTDTQYF
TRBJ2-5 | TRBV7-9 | CASSLAGLQETQYF
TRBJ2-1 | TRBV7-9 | CASSYRDSSYNEQFF
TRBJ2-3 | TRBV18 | CASSPTGFGTDTQYF
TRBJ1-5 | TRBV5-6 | CASSLTGGPQPQHF
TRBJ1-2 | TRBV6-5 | CASSYSPRDGYTF
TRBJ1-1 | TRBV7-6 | CASSLSRNTEAFF
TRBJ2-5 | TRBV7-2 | CASSLVGTGPQETQYF
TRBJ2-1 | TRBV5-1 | CASSLTGPNEQFF
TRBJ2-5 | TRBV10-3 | CAISESKGSAYKETQYF
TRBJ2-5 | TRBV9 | CASSARRDQWETQYF
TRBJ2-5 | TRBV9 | CASSVGLAGGTQYF
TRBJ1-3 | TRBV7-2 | CATATGGSSGNTIYF
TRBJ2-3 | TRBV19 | CASSIGARPQYF
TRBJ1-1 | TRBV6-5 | CASSFGQGIGTEAFF
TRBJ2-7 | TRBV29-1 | CSALQGAGEQYF
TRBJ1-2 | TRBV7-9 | CASSSTMEKQGRFYGYTF
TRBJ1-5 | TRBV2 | CASSDEWPYQPQHF
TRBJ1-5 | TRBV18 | CASSPDRGGNQPQHF
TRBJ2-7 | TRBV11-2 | CASSLVGPGDEQYF
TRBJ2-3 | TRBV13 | CASSLGGGGPSDTQYF
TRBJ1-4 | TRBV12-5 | CASGLLLTGGGNEKLFF
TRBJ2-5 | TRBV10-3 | CAIRGQIQETQYF
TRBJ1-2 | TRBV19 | CASSVGGGYTF
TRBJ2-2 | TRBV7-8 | CASSLVDKLSRVLFF
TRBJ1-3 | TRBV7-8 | CASSPHATGRGHTIYF
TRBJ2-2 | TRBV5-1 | CASSYETGGGTGELFF